This entry concerns a single TCR beta chain. Its antigen is unknown. These data belong to a study of T cell responses to AZD1222 COVID-19 vaccine. The method was immunoSEQ multiplex PCR; TCRdb's version includes in-frame clones alone and lacks a portion of them. The top ten clones hold around 1.3% of a sample with some 150,000 clones, 85% to 95% of them seen once. Study-wide results and limits: Only six individuals given AZD1222 were seropositive at baseline.

This CDR3 is 13 amino acids long. The V gene's germline CDR1 is SGHRS and CDR2 YFSETQ. V gave up 5 bases and J gave up 5 bases, with 10 bases separating them. The rearrangement joins TRBV5-1 to TRBJ2-2, with D maybe TRBD2 (6 bases). This TCR was sampled from an adult in good health. Sequencing was performed on peripheral blood, taken on day 0 of AZD1222 vaccination. CDR3 protein: CASRTSSTGELFF. The CDR3 bases are TGCGCCAGCAGGACTAGTAGTACCGGGGAGCTGTTTTTT.